This T cell receptor (beta chain) originates from a study of blood T cell repertoires in COVID-19. Study-level background: The United States, Italy and Spain supplied acute and convalescent COVID-19 samples.

Libraries were prepared by immunoSEQ multiplex PCR; TCRdb keeps only in-frame clonotypes and omits some of them. The sample lists about 200,000 clones, about 86% occurring once. This clone was seen ten or more times. The CDR3 extends over 18 amino acids. V was pared by 4 bases and J by 0 bases, with 11 bases of the junction left unmatched. Per the germline V gene, CDR1 is LGHNA and CDR2 is YNFKEQ. The V and J genes are TRBV4-2 and TRBJ1-4; 7 bases align to TRBD1. The clonotype originates from a man aged 55 to 70 who had recovered from COVID-19. The specimen was peripheral blood. Written as DNA, the CDR3 is TGTGCCAGCAGCCCCTTCCGGGACAGAAATCCAACTAATGAAAAACTGTTTTTT. Translated, it gives CASSPFRDRNPTNEKLFF.